This TCR beta chain was sequenced during a study of T cells in Graves' hyperthyroidism and ophthalmopathy. Whole-study context: Before any treatment, at initial diagnosis, peripheral blood was collected. Study-wide findings and caveats: Blood also showed most of the thyroid clonotypes that were expanded above 0.001.

Trimming shortened V by 5 bases and J by 1 base, and 5 bases separated the two germline ends. The germline V gene has CDR1 GTSNPN and CDR2 SVGIG (reference sequence). The CDR3 runs to 11 residues. Amplification of TCR beta CDR3 regions was performed using RNA transcripts as template. The HTBI primer set was used in a first-round RT-PCR of the TCR CDR3. TCRdb re-called the multiplex PCR reads with MiXCR, one entry per CDR3 protein. The repertoire holds more than 650,000 distinct CDR3 sequences, with about 15% as singletons. Uncontrolled infection, other autoimmune disease, pregnancy or lactation disqualified patients from enrolment. This clonotype was detected ten times or more. As yet, its antigen is unknown.

Sequenced: blood. This TCR was recovered from a woman aged 18-29 years with Graves' hyperthyroidism. The chain carries TRBV30 and TRBJ1-1, with D unresolved. The CDR3 protein is CAWAGNTEAFF. DNA of the CDR3: TGTGCCTGGGCAGGGAACACTGAAGCTTTCTTT.